The present T cell receptor (beta chain) was sequenced within a study of cytomegalovirus exposure and HLA in healthy donors. On this clone itself: What it recognizes is unknown.

Study-wide results and caveats: As was reported, the HLA-A and HLA-B alleles of most subjects were accurately predicted from TCR beta sequences.

PCR employed 60 Vbeta and 13 Jbeta primers. Clones were read by immunoSEQ multiplex PCR, and TCRdb kept only the in-frame ones, dropping some. This sample lists 200,000 to 250,000 clones; its ten largest clones have roughly 1.2%. Unmatched junction bases numbered 12, after V lost 2 bases and J lost 7 bases. Germline V gene lookup returns CDR1 SGHRS and CDR2 YFSETQ. The CDR3 totals 16 residues. The chain has TRBV5-1 and TRBJ2-1; the match to TRBD2 covers 7 bases. Source material: PBMCs. This receptor was obtained from a girl aged 2-10 years in good health and CMV-seropositive. The CDR3 nucleotides read TGCGCCAGCAGCTTCCTACCGACGACTAGCATAAATGAGCAGTTCTTC. Residues: CASSFLPTTSINEQFF.